Below, 22 T cell receptor beta chains from the same sample are listed, as sequenced in a study of T cells in Graves' hyperthyroidism and ophthalmopathy. Using RNA transcripts as the source, TCR beta CDR3 regions were amplified. During a first-round RT-PCR of the TCR CDR3, the HTBI primer set was used. TCRdb passed the multiplex PCR reads through MiXCR, listing each CDR3 protein once. The table shows almost 35,000 distinct CDR3 sequences, with 52% occurring only once. Specimen: blood. The receptor source for this set is a woman aged 40 to 50 with Graves' ophthalmopathy.

This chain joins TRBV10-2 and TRBJ2-7; TRBD1 matches at 9 bases. The CDR3 is 15 residues long. CDR1 is WSHSY, CDR2 SAAADI, per germline. V trimming: 3 bases; J trimming: 5 bases; junction bases outside the gene matches: 8. This CDR3 reads CASSDRPGTGNEQYF. The CDR3 DNA is TGCGCCAGCAGTGACCGCCCCGGGACAGGGAACGAGCAGTACTTC.

This clonotype was recorded at least ten times. A read error may explain this, as a much larger clone is one base away. Here the CDR3 omits its conserved ending phenylalanine or tryptophan, so a read error is the likely source. This chain links TRBV9 with TRBJ2-5, with unresolved D. The CDR3 is made up of 14 amino acids. V lost 0 bases and J lost 5, with 11 bases in between. Per germline, CDR1 SGDLS and CDR2 YYNGEE. DNA of the CDR3: TGTGCCAGCAGCGTAGAGTTATCTGGGGAGACCCAGTACCTC. It encodes CASSVELSGETQYL.

Many counts were recorded for this clonotype. This chain joins TRBV12-3 or TRBV12-4 and TRBJ1-4; a possible D gene is TRBD1 (5 bases). There are 14 residues in the CDR3. The ends were cut back, 2 bases at V and 8 bases at J, with 12 bases in the middle. The CDR3 loop reads CASSLRGGREKLFF. The DNA for the CDR3 is TGTGCCAGCAGTTTAAGGGGTGGTCGAGAAAAACTGTTTTTT.

The chain combines TRBV20-1 with TRBJ1-1; D not certain. Germline-derived CDR1 and CDR2 are DFQATT and SNEGSKA (reference sequence). V lost 3 bases, J lost 1 base, and 12 bases lay in between. This CDR3 has 14 residues. CDR3 protein: CSARRGLSNTEAFF. The DNA for the CDR3 is TGCAGTGCTAGGAGAGGCCTATCGAACACTGAAGCTTTCTTT.

About this clonotype itself: A much bigger clone sits one base away, suggesting this may be a read error. CDR3: CASTRLDGDEQSF. DNA of the CDR3: TGTGCCAGCACCAGACTAGACGGGGATGAGCAGTCCTTC. The chain employs TRBV10-2 and TRBJ2-1; a weak D match, TRBD2 (6 bases). Germline CDR1 and CDR2: WSHSY and SAAADI. The CDR3 spans 13 residues.

This clonotype was observed at least ten times. The chain couples TRBV6-5 to TRBJ1-2, with D perhaps matching TRBD1 (5 bases). CDR1 and CDR2 from the germline V gene are MNHEY and SVGAGI. The CDR3 contains 14 residues. V was trimmed by 6 bases and J by 4 bases, leaving 15 bases between them. The CDR3: CASRERGRGYGYTF. CDR3 sequence (DNA): TGTGCCAGCAGGGAGAGGGGCAGAGGCTATGGCTACACCTTC.

This clonotype was seen just once. The chain combines TRBV20-1 with TRBJ1-1; tentatively, D is TRBD1 (6 bases). CDR3 length: 14 residues. CDR1 is DFQATT and CDR2 is SNEGSKA in the germline V gene (reference sequence). Trimming pared 3 bases from V and 4 bases from J, leaving 15 bases between. The CDR3 DNA sequence: TGCAGTGCTAGTGGGGGGCGAGGAGGCACTGAAGCTTTCTTT. Translating gives CSASGGRGGTEAFF.

The table lists this clonotype with a few counts. This CDR3 reads CASSELDYGYTF. The CDR3 nucleotides read TGTGCCAGCAGCGAACTGGACTATGGCTACACCTTC. The chain uses TRBV2 and TRBJ1-2; no clear D gene. Trimming left V 6 bases short and J 3 bases short, with 8 bases between. The CDR3 totals 12 residues. Per the germline V gene, CDR1 is SNHLY and CDR2 is FYNNEI.

Details on this clonotype: Since the CDR3 does not end with the conserved phenylalanine or tryptophan, this likely comes from a read error. The chain uses TRBV5-1 and TRBJ2-1; 8 nucleotides line up with TRBD2. The CDR3 extends over 15 amino acids. V trimming: 4 bases; J trimming: 10 bases; junction bases outside the gene matches: 13. Germline V lookup: CDR1 SGHRS, CDR2 YFSETQ. The CDR3 loop is CASSGGGTSQKEQFC. The CDR3, as DNA: TGCGCCAGCAGCGGGGGGGGGACTAGTCAAAAGGAGCAGTTCTGC.

Comments on this clonotype: This may be a read error, as it is one base from a much larger clone. The chain has TRBV27 and TRBJ1-2; no reliable D call. Germline CDR1 MNHEY, CDR2 SMNVEV (reference sequence). The CDR3 is 13 residues long. In nucleotides, the CDR3 is TGTGCCAGCAGACGACGGAATAACTATAGCTACACCTTC. It yields the protein CASRRRNNYSYTF.

Ten or more counts support this clonotype. This may be a read error: a much more frequent sequence differs by one nucleotide. The CDR3 end shows no conserved phenylalanine or tryptophan, and so a read error is likely. V usage is TRBV7-2 and J usage is TRBJ2-7; D may be TRBD1 (6 bases). CDR3 length: 14 residues. V lost 3 bases and J 0 bases, leaving 9 bases between the germline ends. In germline, CDR1 is SGHTA, CDR2 FQGNSA. The CDR3 DNA is TGTGCCAGCAGCTTCCGGGACAACTCCTACGAGCAGTACCTC. Protein sequence: CASSFRDNSYEQYL.

This clonotype was picked up many times. The CDR3, as DNA: TGTGCCAGTAGAAACCGAGACAGGGTCCCCTACGAGCAGTACTTC. Protein: CASRNRDRVPYEQYF. This chain links TRBV19 with TRBJ2-7; 7 nucleotides match TRBD1. Unmatched junction bases numbered 10, after V lost 6 bases and J lost 2 bases. Germline CDR1 is LNHDA and CDR2 is SQIVND (reference sequence). The CDR3 length is 15 residues.

Many counts were recorded for this clonotype. The J gene is TRBJ1-3, the V gene TRBV4-2; TRBD1 matches 8 bases. J gave up 4 bases and V 6 bases, and 8 bases lay outside the gene matches. Germline CDR1 LGHNA, CDR2 YNFKEQ. This CDR3 is 15 amino acids long. The CDR3 DNA reads as TGTGCCAGCAGTTACGGCCAGGGGGCCGGAAACACCATATATTTT. It yields the protein CASSYGQGAGNTIYF.

In its sample, this clonotype is medium-sized. The V call is TRBV9, the J call TRBJ2-5; D is unclear. Germline V gene lookup returns CDR1 SGDLS and CDR2 YYNGEE. Deletions cut 0 bases from V and 5 bases from J, with 5 bases between. The CDR3 length is 12 residues. CDR3 loop: CASSVGCETQYF. In DNA, the CDR3 is TGTGCCAGCAGCGTAGGGTGTGAGACCCAGTACTTC.

The chain is built from TRBV24-1 and TRBJ1-6, with TRBD1 as a possible D gene (5 bases). This CDR3 comprises 15 residues. CDR1 and CDR2 from the germline V gene are KGHDR and SFDVKD. V dropped 7 bases and J dropped 11 bases, with 20 bases sitting between them. This CDR3 is CATSPGTLDRAPLHF. In nucleotides, the CDR3 is TGTGCCACCAGCCCCGGGACGCTCGATAGGGCACCCCTCCACTTT.

This chain connects TRBV7-2 to TRBJ1-3, with D maybe TRBD1 (5 bases). Germline values: CDR1 SGHTA, CDR2 FQGNSA. The CDR3 is 15 residues long. The V and J ends lost 4 bases and 2 bases respectively, with 12 bases between them. The CDR3 coding sequence is TGTGCCAGCAGCTCCGGGGGGGTTGCTGGAAACACCATATATTTT. Amino acids: CASSSGGVAGNTIYF.

This clonotype was observed a single time. The chain is built from TRBV15 and TRBJ2-3; TRBD2 aligns across 8 bases. The CDR3 contains 14 residues. The germline gives CDR1 LNHNV, CDR2 YYDKDF (reference sequence). Germline trimming cut 4 bases from V and 6 bases from J; bases unmatched to any gene: 6. CDR3 in amino acids: CATSKRGGRDTQYF. In nucleotides, the CDR3 is TGTGCCACCAGCAAACGGGGGGGTCGGGATACGCAGTATTTT.

This clonotype was observed many times. The V call is TRBV5-5, the J call TRBJ1-2, with 8 bases aligning to TRBD1. The V gene end was trimmed by 1 base and the J gene end by 4 bases; junction bases not matched to a gene: 3. CDR3 length: 14 residues. The germline V gene has CDR1 SGHKS and CDR2 YYEKEE (reference sequence). The CDR3 region is CASSLQTGVYGYTF. The DNA of the CDR3 is TGTGCCAGCAGCTTGCAGACAGGGGTCTATGGCTACACCTTC.

The chain recombines TRBV24-1 with TRBJ2-7; D remains unclear. CDR1 and CDR2 from the germline V gene are KGHDR and SFDVKD. Trimming left V 9 bases short and J 0 bases short, with 17 bases between. This CDR3 is built from 15 residues. Here the CDR3 reads CATAGAPPCSYEQYF. CDR3 nucleotide sequence: TGTGCCACCGCCGGTGCACCTCCGTGCTCCTACGAGCAGTACTTC.

Judged by abundance, this clonotype is medium-sized. DNA for the CDR3: TGTGCCAGCAGTCTGACCTCCTACGAGCAGTACTTC. Encoded protein: CASSLTSYEQYF. The chain recombines TRBV2 with TRBJ2-7; D remains unclear. With 5 bases removed from V and 0 bases from J, the gap between germline ends came to 5 bases. The germline CDR1 and CDR2 sequences are SNHLY and FYNNEI. This CDR3 is built from 12 residues.

This clonotype was observed a single time. At one end, the junction sequence differs from germline, possibly due to a read error. The genes are TRBV6-4 and TRBJ2-5; 9 bases line up with TRBD2. Per germline, CDR1 MRHNA and CDR2 SNTAGT. This CDR3 spans 13 amino acids. CDR3 amino acids: CASSEVRGGPEQF. In nucleotides, the CDR3 is TGTGCCAGCAGTGAAGTGCGGGGGGGACCCGAGCAGTTC.

Many counts were recorded for this clonotype. J is TRBJ1-2 and V is TRBV4-3; TRBD1 might be the D (6 bases). CDR1 LGHNA and CDR2 YSLEER come from the germline V gene. Trimming cost V 1 base and J 4 bases, with 7 bases left between them. The CDR3 covers 13 residues. In DNA form, the CDR3 reads TGCGCCAGCAGCCAAGGGACAGCCTATGGCTACACCTTC. Translation: CASSQGTAYGYTF.